The sequence of this TCR beta chain was determined in a study of shared clonotypes between healthy human individuals. Study as a whole: Donors, aged 18 to 49, were a couple of women and a few men. Study results and caveats: Sharing across four donors was seen in 4% to 6.5% of naive CD4 clonotypes.

CD4+ cells were split into CD45RA+ naive and CD45RA-negative memory subsets. In regard to this clone: Its target is unknown.

The assay was immunoSEQ multiplex PCR, and TCRdb's table has in-frame clones only and misses some. The table shows about 2.5 million clones, with about 90% occurring only once. From germline, CDR1 is MNHEY and CDR2 SVGAGI. Unmatched junction bases numbered 6, after V lost 2 bases and J lost 6 bases. The CDR3 runs to 16 residues. Sample: naive CD4+ T cells from PBMCs. Subset of the sample: CD45RA+ positively selected. This clonotype was obtained from a man younger than 35 in good health. Some clones in this sample may be carry-over from other donors' samples. V usage is TRBV6-5 and J usage is TRBJ2-2; 10 nucleotides match TRBD2. The CDR3 reads CASSYLLAGVPGELFF. DNA for the CDR3: TGTGCCAGCAGTTACCTTCTAGCGGGAGTCCCCGGGGAGCTGTTTTTT.